The entry that follows covers one TCR beta chain sequence. This sample is drawn from a study of blood T cell repertoires in COVID-19. Study background: COVID-19 samples from acute and convalescent phases originated in the United States, Italy and Spain. The analysed material was cDNA or gDNA that came from T cells, B-cell-depleted T cells, or PBMCs.

V lost 0 bases and J lost 7; bases outside the gene matches: 7. This CDR3 contains 16 residues. Germline V gene data show CDR1 as SGHNT and CDR2 as YYREEE (reference sequence). Original handling: Amplification with reference gene primers provided the estimates of nucleated cell counts. The repertoire was sequenced with immunoSEQ multiplex PCR; TCRdb's copy has only in-frame clones and lacks some. That table is the source of V, J and clone size, and D and trimming were worked out from the DNA. The sample shows roughly 250,000 clones, more than 65% of them seen only once. The chain joins TRBV5-4 to TRBJ2-2; 9 nucleotides align to TRBD1. The sample comprised peripheral blood. The receptor was derived from a person between 65 and 80 years old with COVID-19, enrolled during active disease. The CDR3 is CASSLVPGQGSGELFF. The CDR3 nucleotides read TGTGCCAGCAGCTTGGTACCCGGACAGGGGAGCGGGGAGCTGTTTTTT. Full variable domain (missing parts from reference TRBV5-4 and TRBJ2-2): ETGVTQSPTHLIKTRGQQVTLRCSSQSGHNTVSWYQQALGQGPQFIFQYYREEENGRGNFPPRFSGLQFPNYSSELNVNALELDDSALYLCASSLVPGQGSGELFFGEGSRLTVL.